This is a list of T cell receptor beta chains from one sample in a study of vaccination and CD4 T cells after COVID-19. TCRdb fed the PCR reads into MiXCR, producing one record per CDR3 protein. This sample carries fewer than 20,000 distinct CDR3 sequences, approximately 40% of them seen once, and the ten largest clones take around 6.5%. The antigens of these receptors remain unknown. Sequenced material: CD4+ T cells from blood, cultured in vitro, taken before SARS-CoV-2 vaccination. These receptors were obtained from a human donor who had recovered from COVID-19. Both conserved end residues are part of each CDR3. D genes are given only for firm matches. Clone size appears in some rows only: once, few, many, or a class for an expanded clone.

TRBV28	TRBJ1-1	15	-	-	TGTGCCAGCAGTCGAAGGTCGGAGGTGAACACTGAAGCTTTCTTT	CASSRRSEVNTEAFF
TRBV6-1	TRBJ1-2	12	-	-	TGTGCCGGCAGTGATGGCGGATATGGCTACACCTTC	CAGSDGGYGYTF
TRBV6-1	TRBJ2-2	13	-	-	TGTGCCAGCAGTGAATCAGGGGTCGGGGAGCTGTTTTTT	CASSESGVGELFF
TRBV20-1	TRBJ2-7	14	-	-	TGCAGTGCTAGAGACCGGGTGCGCGTCTACGAGCAGTACTTC	CSARDRVRVYEQYF
TRBV27	TRBJ1-1	14	few	-	TGTGCCAGCAGTTTTTCTATCGGGAACACTGAAGCTTTCTTT	CASSFSIGNTEAFF
TRBV20-1	TRBJ1-2	14	few	-	TGCAGTGCCCATTCGGGGGGGCGAGGCTATGGCTACACCTTC	CSAHSGGRGYGYTF
TRBV7-9	TRBJ2-5	15	-	-	TGTGCCAGCACCCTTATTGAGGCAGCAAAAGAGACCCAGTACTTC	CASTLIEAAKETQYF
TRBV7-9	TRBJ2-1	15	few	TRBD1	TGTGCCAGCAGCTACTGGACAGGGGGTACCAATGAGCAGTTCTTC	CASSYWTGGTNEQFF
TRBV7-2	TRBJ1-2	14	-	-	TGTGCCAGCAGCTTAGGGCAGACTAACTATGGCTACACCTTC	CASSLGQTNYGYTF
TRBV20-1	TRBJ2-2	16	few	TRBD1	TGCAGTGCTAGGCCAGAGGGGGCGGGGAACACCGGGGAGCTGTTTTTT	CSARPEGAGNTGELFF
TRBV15	TRBJ1-2	13	medium-sized	-	TGTGCCACCAGCAGAGATCTCGGCTATGGCTACACCTTC	CATSRDLGYGYTF
TRBV11-2	TRBJ2-7	17	-	TRBD1	TGTGCCAGCAGCTTAGACAAGGGGACAGCTAGCTCCTACGAGCAGTACTTC	CASSLDKGTASSYEQYF
TRBV24-1	TRBJ2-7	18	-	-	TGTGCCACCAGTGATGGACCGGAGTACACCCAATGCTCCTACGAGCAGTACTTC	CATSDGPEYTQCSYEQYF
TRBV5-4	TRBJ2-2	14	-	-	TGTGCCAGCAGCTTGGGCAGGGCAACCGGGGAGCTGTTTTTT	CASSLGRATGELFF
TRBV7-9	TRBJ2-1	15	-	-	TGTGCCAGCAGTACCGGGGCAGGTCCCTACAATGAGCAGTTCTTC	CASSTGAGPYNEQFF
TRBV20-1	TRBJ1-5	16	-	TRBD1	TGCAGTGCCCAACGGGACAGGGGGTCCCGAGACCAGCCCCAGCATTTT	CSAQRDRGSRDQPQHF
TRBV9	TRBJ2-1	16	-	-	TGTGCCAGCAGCGTAGCGGGAGACGTCATCCACAATGAGCAGTTCTTC	CASSVAGDVIHNEQFF
TRBV2	TRBJ1-1	13	-	-	TGTGCCAGCACCAGACTGGCGAACACTGAAGCTTTCTTT	CASTRLANTEAFF
TRBV6-2/TRBV6-3	TRBJ1-1	14	few	-	TGTGCCAGCAGTCTCGAGGGAGGGGCCACTGAAGCTTTCTTT	CASSLEGGATEAFF
TRBV5-1	TRBJ2-5	15	-	TRBD2	TGCGCCAGCAGCTTGGAACTAGCGGGCAAAGAGACCCAGTACTTC	CASSLELAGKETQYF
TRBV15	TRBJ1-1	16	-	-	TGTGCCACCAGCAGAGGCAGGACTCGGGAGGACACTGAAGCTTTCTTT	CATSRGRTREDTEAFF
TRBV20-1	TRBJ2-1	13	-	-	TGCAGTGCTGGCCGCCCAGGGCTGAATGAGCAGTTCTTC	CSAGRPGLNEQFF
TRBV6-2/TRBV6-3	TRBJ2-7	15	few	-	TGTGCCAGCAGTTACGTTTGGCAGGGGTTATACGAGCAGTACTTC	CASSYVWQGLYEQYF
TRBV10-3	TRBJ1-5	16	-	-	TGTGCCATCGGCCGGACAGCTGGAGATAGCAATCAGCCCCAGCATTTT	CAIGRTAGDSNQPQHF
TRBV27	TRBJ2-2	15	-	-	TGTGCCAGCAGTGAGACCAGATTAAACACCGGGGAGCTGTTTTTT	CASSETRLNTGELFF
TRBV5-1	TRBJ2-5	16	once	TRBD2	TGCGCCAGCAGCTCAGGACTAGCGGGACCACGGGGGACCCAGTACTTC	CASSSGLAGPRGTQYF
TRBV20-1	TRBJ1-5	14	few	-	TGCAGTGCTAGAGGCACAATTAGCAATCAGCCCCAGCATTTT	CSARGTISNQPQHF
TRBV10-3	TRBJ2-7	14	-	-	TGTGCCACACATCCCTCAGACAGCCGGTACGAGCAGTACTTC	CATHPSDSRYEQYF
TRBV7-2	TRBJ1-5	13	-	-	TGTGCCAGCAGCCCGGGCAGGGTACAGCCCCAGCATTTT	CASSPGRVQPQHF
TRBV19	TRBJ1-3	17	-	-	TGTGCCAGTAGTATCAGATTGGGGCCGGGAAGTGGAAACACCATATATTTT	CASSIRLGPGSGNTIYF
TRBV5-4	TRBJ1-2	13	-	TRBD1	TGTGCCAGCAGGGCCGGGACAGAGGGAGGCTACACCTTC	CASRAGTEGGYTF
TRBV7-9	TRBJ2-7	13	few	-	TGTGCCAGCAGCTTGGGGGGTACCTACGAGCAGTACTTC	CASSLGGTYEQYF
TRBV6-1	TRBJ1-6	14	-	-	TGTGCCAGCAGAAGGCCCCACTTGAATTCACCCCTCCACTTT	CASRRPHLNSPLHF
TRBV6-1	TRBJ2-7	16	few	TRBD2	TGTGCCAGTTCCTTAAATAGCGGGAGGGCTTCTTACGAGCAGTACTTC	CASSLNSGRASYEQYF
TRBV5-5	TRBJ2-5	13	few	-	TGTGCCAGCAGCTTAGGACCCAGGGAGACCCAGTACTTC	CASSLGPRETQYF
TRBV19	TRBJ2-4	14	-	-	TGTGCCAGTAGTATGGGACTAGCCAAAAACATTCAGTACTTC	CASSMGLAKNIQYF
TRBV6-2/TRBV6-3	TRBJ2-2	14	few	-	TGTGCCAGCAGTTGGGGGTCTCTCACCGGGGAGCTGTTTTTT	CASSWGSLTGELFF
TRBV20-1	TRBJ2-5	12	medium-sized	-	TGCAGTGCTAGACCTCTAGCGGAGACCCAGTACTTC	CSARPLAETQYF
TRBV6-1	TRBJ1-5	17	-	-	TGTGCCAGCAGAGAGAACGACGACATGTATAGCAATCAGCCCCAGCATTTT	CASRENDDMYSNQPQHF
TRBV7-3	TRBJ1-1	17	-	-	TGTGCCAGCAGCCCCGTCGCGGCAGGGGACATTAACACTGAAGCTTTCTTT	CASSPVAAGDINTEAFF
TRBV4-1	TRBJ2-1	17	few	TRBD2	TGCGCCAGCCGAAGAGGCCTAGCGGGAGGGTTGGGGGGTGAGCAGTTCTTC	CASRRGLAGGLGGEQFF
TRBV11-3	TRBJ1-2	12	-	-	TGTGCCAGCAGCGTAAACCCAGACGGCTACACCTTC	CASSVNPDGYTF
TRBV21-1	TRBJ2-3	15	few	-	TGTGCCAGCAGCAAAAGTAGGGGGAGCACAGATACGCAGTATTTT	CASSKSRGSTDTQYF
TRBV7-2	TRBJ2-2	17	-	TRBD2	TGTGCCAGCAGCTTGGGAAAACTAGCGACGAACACCGGGGAGCTGTTTTTT	CASSLGKLATNTGELFF
TRBV30	TRBJ1-1	13	-	-	TGTGCCTGGAGTGGGTATTACGGGACTGAAGCTTTCTTT	CAWSGYYGTEAFF